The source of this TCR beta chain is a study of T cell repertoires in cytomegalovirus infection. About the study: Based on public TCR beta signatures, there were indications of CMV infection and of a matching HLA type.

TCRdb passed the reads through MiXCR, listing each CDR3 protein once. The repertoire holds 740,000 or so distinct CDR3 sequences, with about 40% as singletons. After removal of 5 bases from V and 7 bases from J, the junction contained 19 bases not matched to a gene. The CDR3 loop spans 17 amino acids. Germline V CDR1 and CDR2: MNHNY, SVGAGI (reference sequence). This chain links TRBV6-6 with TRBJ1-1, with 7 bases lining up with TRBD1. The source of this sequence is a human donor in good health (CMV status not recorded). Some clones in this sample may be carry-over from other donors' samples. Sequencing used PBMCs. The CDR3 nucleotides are TGTGCCAGCAGTGAGTCGGCCCGGGTGGACAGGCTCCATGAAGCTTTCTTT. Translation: CASSESARVDRLHEAFF.